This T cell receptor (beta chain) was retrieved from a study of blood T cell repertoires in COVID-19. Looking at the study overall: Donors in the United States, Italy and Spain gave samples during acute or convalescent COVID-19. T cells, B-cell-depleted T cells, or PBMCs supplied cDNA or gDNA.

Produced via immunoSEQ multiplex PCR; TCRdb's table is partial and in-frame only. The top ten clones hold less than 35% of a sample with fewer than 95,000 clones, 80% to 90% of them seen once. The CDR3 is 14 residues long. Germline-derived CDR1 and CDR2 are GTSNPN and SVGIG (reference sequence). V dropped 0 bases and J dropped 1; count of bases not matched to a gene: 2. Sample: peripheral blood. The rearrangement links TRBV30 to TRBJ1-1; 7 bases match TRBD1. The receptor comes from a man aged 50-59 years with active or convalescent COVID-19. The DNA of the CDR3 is TGTGCCTGGAGTGTAGGACAGGAGAACACTGAAGCTTTCTTT. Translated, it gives CAWSVGQENTEAFF.